This T cell receptor beta chain is drawn from a study of beta chain features in type 1 diabetes. Study-wide findings and caveats: Reads derived from cDNA could over-represent cells showing high TCR expression.

The entirety of the isolated RNA underwent reverse transcription, so expressed TCRB transcripts were sequenced. The repertoire was sequenced with immunoSEQ multiplex PCR; TCRdb's copy has only in-frame clones and lacks some. The profile shows more than 150,000 clones, about 13% of them singletons. V was clipped by 3 bases and J by 9 bases; unmatched bases: 9. Germline CDR1 reads SGDLS; CDR2 reads YYNGEE. The CDR3 contains 14 residues. In regard to this clone: Its antigen is not known.

This clonotype was sampled from a woman younger than 30 in good health. V is TRBV9 and J is TRBJ2-1; 7 nucleotides line up with TRBD2. Sequencing was performed on central memory CD4+ T cells from blood. CDR3 residues: CASSGLAEWGEQFF. The CDR3 DNA reads TGTGCCAGCAGCGGACTAGCCGAGTGGGGTGAGCAGTTCTTC.